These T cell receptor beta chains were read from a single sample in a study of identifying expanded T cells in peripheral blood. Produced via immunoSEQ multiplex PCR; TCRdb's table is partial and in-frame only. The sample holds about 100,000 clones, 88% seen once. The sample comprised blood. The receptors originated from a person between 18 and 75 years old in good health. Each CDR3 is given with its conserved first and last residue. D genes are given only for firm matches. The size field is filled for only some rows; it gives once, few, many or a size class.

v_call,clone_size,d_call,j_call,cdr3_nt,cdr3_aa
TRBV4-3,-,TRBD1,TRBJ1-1,TGCGCCAGCAGCCCGAACAGGGGTTTGGGGAACTTTGAAGCTTTCTTT,CASSPNRGLGNFEAFF
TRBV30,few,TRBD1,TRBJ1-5,TGTGCCTGGGGGACAGGGTCAAATCAGCCCCAGCATTTT,CAWGTGSNQPQHF
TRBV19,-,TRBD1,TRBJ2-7,TGTGCCAGTAGTATAAACCGACAGGGCAACGAGCAGTACTTC,CASSINRQGNEQYF
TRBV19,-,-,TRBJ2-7,TGTGCCAGTAGTAAAGGATACTCCTACGAGCAGTACTTC,CASSKGYSYEQYF
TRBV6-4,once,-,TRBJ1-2,TGTGCCAGCAGTGACTCCGGGACGGCTAACTATGGCTACACCTTC,CASSDSGTANYGYTF
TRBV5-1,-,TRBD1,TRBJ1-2,TGCGCCAGCAGCTTGGTTGTGACAGGGGGTGACTATGGCTACACCTTC,CASSLVVTGGDYGYTF
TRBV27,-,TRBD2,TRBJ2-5,TGTGCCAGCAGTTTCGGACTAGCGGGAACCCAGTACTTC,CASSFGLAGTQYF
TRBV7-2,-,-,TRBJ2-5,TGTGCCAGCAGCGTCTTGAGAGCAGGGTCTGCGGCCCAGTACTTC,CASSVLRAGSAAQYF
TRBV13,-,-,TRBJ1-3,TGTGCCAGCAGCTTAGGTCAGGGTAACGGAAACACCATATATTTT,CASSLGQGNGNTIYF
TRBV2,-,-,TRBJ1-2,TGTGCCAGCAGTGCCCTCCTCCCCTCCTCTTCGAAATTC,CASSALLPSSSKF
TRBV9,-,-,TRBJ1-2,TGTGCCAGCAGCGTTGGGGGCTTAACCTATTCGTACACCTTC,CASSVGGLTYSYTF
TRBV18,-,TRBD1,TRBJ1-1,TGTGCCAGCTCATTACAGGGGGACACTGAAGCTTTCTTT,CASSLQGDTEAFF
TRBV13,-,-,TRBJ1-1,TGTGCCAGCAGCTTAGGACAGGCGAACACTGAAGCTTTCTTT,CASSLGQANTEAFF
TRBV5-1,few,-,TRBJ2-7,TGCGCCAGCAGCGGCTCCTACGAGCAGTACTTC,CASSGSYEQYF
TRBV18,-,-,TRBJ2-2,TGTGCCAGCTCACCACCTGGGGGACGAACGAACACCGGGGAGCTGTTTTTT,CASSPPGGRTNTGELFF
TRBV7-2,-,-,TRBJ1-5,TGTGCCAGCAGCTTAGGTCGGACAGTCAATCAGCCCCAGCATTTT,CASSLGRTVNQPQHF
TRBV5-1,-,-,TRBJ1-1,TGCGCCAGCACTTTGGGGACTGAAGCTTTCTTT,CASTLGTEAFF
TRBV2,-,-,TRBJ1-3,TGTGCCAGCCGAGGAGGATCCTTCTCTGGAAACACCATATATTTT,CASRGGSFSGNTIYF
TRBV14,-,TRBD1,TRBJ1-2,TGTGCCAGCAGCCAAGACCGGGACAGGGCCTATGGCTACACCTTC,CASSQDRDRAYGYTF
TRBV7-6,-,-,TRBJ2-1,TGTGCCAGCAGCTTAGCCTGGGAGTCTGAGCAGTTCTTC,CASSLAWESEQFF
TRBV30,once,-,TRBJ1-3,TGTGCCTGGAGTTTAACAGTCTCTGGAAACACCATATATTTT,CAWSLTVSGNTIYF
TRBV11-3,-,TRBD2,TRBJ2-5,TGTGCCAGCAGCTGGAGACTAGCCCACGAGACCCAGTACTTC,CASSWRLAHETQYF
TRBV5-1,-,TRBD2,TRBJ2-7,TGCGCCAGCAGACCGCGGGGGGACGGGTACGAGCAGTACTTC,CASRPRGDGYEQYF
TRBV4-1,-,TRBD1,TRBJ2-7,TGCGCCAGCAGCCAAGATGCAGGGGGAACGTCCTACGAGCAGTACTTC,CASSQDAGGTSYEQYF
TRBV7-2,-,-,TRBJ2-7,TGTGCCAGCAGCCCGGTCCGAGCATCGACCGAGCAGTACTTC,CASSPVRASTEQYF
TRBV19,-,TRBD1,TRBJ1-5,TGTGCCAGTACCCCGTTCGACAGGGGGCTTAGACAGCCCCAGCATTTT,CASTPFDRGLRQPQHF
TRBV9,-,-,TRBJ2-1,TGTGCCAGCAGCGAGCGCGGGCCAGGGAGGATTGGGAGCTCCTACAATGAGCAGTTCTTC,CASSERGPGRIGSSYNEQFF
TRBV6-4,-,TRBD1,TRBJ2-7,TGTGCCAGCAGTCGACAGGGGTCCTACGAGCAGTACTTC,CASSRQGSYEQYF
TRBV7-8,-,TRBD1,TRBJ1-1,TGTGCCAGCAGCCCTAGCGGCAGGGGGGGCGCTGAAGCTTTCTTC,CASSPSGRGGAEAFF
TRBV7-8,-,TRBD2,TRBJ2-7,TGTGCCAGCAGCTACTGGAGCGTCGGAACTAGCGGGAGGGCCCGCGAGCAGTACTTC,CASSYWSVGTSGRAREQYF
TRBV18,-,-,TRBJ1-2,TGTGCCAGCTCACCACCCTCCAGGGACAACTATGGCTACACCTTC,CASSPPSRDNYGYTF
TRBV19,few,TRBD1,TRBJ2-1,TGTGCCAGTAGTCCAGGACAGGGAGGCGGCGGTGAGCAGTTCTTC,CASSPGQGGGGEQFF
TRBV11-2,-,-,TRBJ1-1,TGTGCCAGCAGTCCTACTACGGGACACCCGAACACTGAAGCTTTCTTT,CASSPTTGHPNTEAFF
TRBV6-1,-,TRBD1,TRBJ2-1,TGTGCCATTAGCTGGACAGGGCCCTACAATGAGCAGTTCTTC,CAISWTGPYNEQFF
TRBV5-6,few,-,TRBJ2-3,TGTGCCAGCAGCCCAGGGTCAGATACGCAGTATTTT,CASSPGSDTQYF
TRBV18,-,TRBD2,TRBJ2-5,TGTGCCAGCTCACCGGGCGTTTTCGGGAGGAGTCGGGAGACCCAGTACTTC,CASSPGVFGRSRETQYF
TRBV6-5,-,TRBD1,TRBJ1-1,TGTGCCAGCAGTTGGGACAGGGGCCCGAACACTGAAGCTTTCTTT,CASSWDRGPNTEAFF
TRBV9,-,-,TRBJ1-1,TGTGCCAGCAGCTCCTCAGGGACTTTGTGGACTGAAGCTTTCTTT,CASSSSGTLWTEAFF
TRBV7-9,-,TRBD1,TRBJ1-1,TGTGCCAGCAGCTTTGGACAGGCTGACACTGAAGCTTTCTTT,CASSFGQADTEAFF
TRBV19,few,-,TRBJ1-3,TGTGCCAGTAGTATAGCTGAGGGAAACACCATATATTTT,CASSIAEGNTIYF
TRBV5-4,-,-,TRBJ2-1,TGTGCCAGCAGCCCGAGTGGGGACCAAGACAATGAGCAGTTCTTC,CASSPSGDQDNEQFF
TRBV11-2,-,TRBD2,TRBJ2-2,TGTGCCAGCAGCTCGATTTCTCGGCGGGAGAAATACACCGGGGAGCTGTTTTTT,CASSSISRREKYTGELFF
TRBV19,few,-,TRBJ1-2,TGTGCCAGTAAAGGGGATGGCCCTGTCTATGGCTACACCTTC,CASKGDGPVYGYTF
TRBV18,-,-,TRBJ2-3,TGTGCCAGCTCACCGGAAACAGATACGCAGTATTTT,CASSPETDTQYF
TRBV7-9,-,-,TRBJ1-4,TGTGCCAGCAGCTTGGGTTGGGGGCAGAGAGAAAAACTGTTTTTT,CASSLGWGQREKLFF
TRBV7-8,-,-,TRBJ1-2,TGTGCCAGCAGCTTAGTTTCCGGGGTGCGATGGAGTGGCTACACCTTC,CASSLVSGVRWSGYTF
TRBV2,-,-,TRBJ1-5,TGTGCCAGCAGGGAGAGGGACCTGAGCAATCAGCCCCAGCATTTT,CASRERDLSNQPQHF
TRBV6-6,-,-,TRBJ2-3,TGTGCCAGCAGTTACACCTCCGGGACTGGCACAGATACGCAGTATTTT,CASSYTSGTGTDTQYF
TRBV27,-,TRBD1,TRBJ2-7,TGTGCCAGCAGCCACCTCGGGGACAGCTACGAGCAGTACTTC,CASSHLGDSYEQYF
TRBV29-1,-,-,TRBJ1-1,TGCAGCGTTGCCGGCCCGAACACTGAAGCTTTCTTT,CSVAGPNTEAFF
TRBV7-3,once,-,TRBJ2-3,TGTGCCAGCAGCTTAGGGGGCACAGATACGCAGTATTTT,CASSLGGTDTQYF
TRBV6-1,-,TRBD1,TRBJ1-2,TGTGCCAGCAGAATTGAGACAGGGATTGGTGGCTACACCTTC,CASRIETGIGGYTF
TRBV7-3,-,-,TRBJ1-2,TGTGCCAGCAGCACCTTACACGTAGCTAACTATGGCTACACCTTC,CASSTLHVANYGYTF